These T cell receptor beta chains were read from a single sample in a study of beta chain features in type 1 diabetes. Assay: immunoSEQ multiplex PCR; the TCRdb copy retains only in-frame clones and omits some. The sample lists roughly 300,000 clones; roughly 8% were seen once. The sequencing sample was made of central memory CD4+ T cells from blood. These receptors all stem from a young woman in good health. The CDR3 runs from the conserved cysteine through the conserved F or W.

j_gene: TRBJ2-5
v_gene: TRBV7-2
CDR3aa: CASRATGQETQYF

j_gene: TRBJ1-3
v_gene: TRBV9
CDR3aa: CASSVDGTRGAGNTIYF

j_gene: TRBJ2-5
v_gene: TRBV7-9
CDR3aa: CASSLVPGQQETQYF

j_gene: TRBJ1-4
v_gene: TRBV7-9
CDR3aa: CASSDRQGRNEKLFF

j_gene: TRBJ2-1
v_gene: TRBV9
CDR3aa: CASSGGLSKEQFF

j_gene: TRBJ2-1
v_gene: TRBV11-3
CDR3aa: CASSWGQHYNEQFF

j_gene: TRBJ2-6
v_gene: TRBV4-3
CDR3aa: CASSQDRYSGANVLTF

j_gene: TRBJ1-2
v_gene: TRBV7-2
CDR3aa: CASSLDRGGYTF

j_gene: TRBJ2-1
v_gene: TRBV29-1
CDR3aa: CSVESGTVSEQFF

j_gene: TRBJ2-3
v_gene: TRBV4-2
CDR3aa: CASSQAGSTDTQYF

j_gene: TRBJ2-4
v_gene: TRBV5-1
CDR3aa: CASSSEIAKNIQYF

j_gene: TRBJ2-3
v_gene: TRBV29-1
CDR3aa: CSATSGGGTDTQYF

j_gene: TRBJ2-1
v_gene: TRBV9
CDR3aa: CASSVGLWTEQFF

j_gene: TRBJ2-7
v_gene: TRBV27
CDR3aa: CASSLPSGSGSSYEQYF

j_gene: TRBJ2-1
v_gene: TRBV4-3
CDR3aa: CASSQEGGSSYNEQFF

j_gene: TRBJ2-2
v_gene: TRBV4-3
CDR3aa: CASSQAGNTGELFF

j_gene: TRBJ2-5
v_gene: TRBV9
CDR3aa: CASSVANHQETQYF

j_gene: TRBJ2-3
v_gene: TRBV18
CDR3aa: CASSPSREDTQYF

j_gene: TRBJ2-3
v_gene: TRBV9
CDR3aa: CASSPAGGRDTQYF

j_gene: TRBJ2-3
v_gene: TRBV28
CDR3aa: CASKAGFTDTQYF

j_gene: TRBJ1-5
v_gene: TRBV2
CDR3aa: CASRIDRGDSQPQHF

j_gene: TRBJ2-5
v_gene: TRBV11-2
CDR3aa: CASSQGLAGTRETQYF

j_gene: TRBJ2-5
v_gene: TRBV29-1
CDR3aa: CSVASLYQETQYF

j_gene: TRBJ2-1
v_gene: TRBV11-1
CDR3aa: CASSLEVAPNEQFF

j_gene: TRBJ2-6
v_gene: TRBV5-4
CDR3aa: CASSLRASGANVLTF

j_gene: TRBJ1-4
v_gene: TRBV7-2
CDR3aa: CASSSDRDGEKLFF

j_gene: TRBJ2-5
v_gene: TRBV5-1
CDR3aa: CASSLGRDRFITQYF

j_gene: TRBJ1-5
v_gene: TRBV27
CDR3aa: CASSSDRGQPQHF

j_gene: TRBJ2-2
v_gene: TRBV5-1
CDR3aa: CASSLWRERTGELFF

j_gene: TRBJ2-3
v_gene: TRBV6-5
CDR3aa: CASSYGQGGTDTQYF

j_gene: TRBJ1-5
v_gene: TRBV4-2
CDR3aa: CASSQDLDQPQHF

j_gene: TRBJ2-1
v_gene: TRBV6-6
CDR3aa: CASREYNEQFF

j_gene: TRBJ1-3
v_gene: TRBV6-5
CDR3aa: CAISQGSGGGNTIYF

j_gene: TRBJ2-5
v_gene: TRBV7-9
CDR3aa: CASSLRRTGTETQYF

j_gene: TRBJ2-4
v_gene: TRBV28
CDR3aa: CASSRVAGGSLNIQYF

j_gene: TRBJ2-1
v_gene: TRBV6-5
CDR3aa: CATSSGSSYNEQFF

j_gene: TRBJ1-2
v_gene: TRBV7-9
CDR3aa: CASSLQGRFNYGYTF

j_gene: TRBJ1-4
v_gene: TRBV7-2
CDR3aa: CASSPKGALGSFSEKLFF

j_gene: TRBJ2-1
v_gene: TRBV7-3
CDR3aa: CASSPGSSGEQFF

j_gene: TRBJ2-3
v_gene: TRBV7-3
CDR3aa: CASSLTGTDTQYF

j_gene: TRBJ2-1
v_gene: TRBV5-4
CDR3aa: CASSSAPGQGAHSLLFF

j_gene: TRBJ2-2
v_gene: TRBV6-5
CDR3aa: CASSPTSLTGELFF

j_gene: TRBJ2-3
v_gene: TRBV7-2
CDR3aa: CASSLRTSGRSTDTQYF

j_gene: TRBJ2-1
v_gene: TRBV4-2
CDR3aa: CASSQEGRGYNEQFF

j_gene: TRBJ1-1
v_gene: TRBV10-3
CDR3aa: CAISGRRGEGNTEAFF

j_gene: TRBJ2-5
v_gene: TRBV10-2
CDR3aa: CASSQKETQYF

j_gene: TRBJ2-5
v_gene: TRBV4-2
CDR3aa: CASSQGLGQETQYF

j_gene: TRBJ1-5
v_gene: TRBV19
CDR3aa: CASSVTASQPQHF

j_gene: TRBJ2-2
v_gene: TRBV7-2
CDR3aa: CASSFFGGRGSGELFF

j_gene: TRBJ2-3
v_gene: TRBV27
CDR3aa: CASSPVRSTDTQYF

j_gene: TRBJ2-3
v_gene: TRBV10-3
CDR3aa: CAIRNGRASTDTQYF

j_gene: TRBJ2-7
v_gene: TRBV18
CDR3aa: CASSPLQADPYEQYF